This T cell receptor (beta chain) is drawn from a study of cytomegalovirus exposure and HLA in healthy donors. Study-level findings and limits: The authors reported that TCR beta sequences could predict HLA-A and HLA-B alleles. These predictions were accurate for most subjects in the first cohort.

60 Vbeta and 13 Jbeta primers were used in PCR. Using immunoSEQ multiplex PCR, the repertoire was profiled, and TCRdb retains in-frame clones only, with some absent. This sample has some 200,000 clones, with about four fifths found just once. On this clone itself: Its antigen is undetermined.

The sample consisted of PBMCs. The clonotype originates from a woman aged 45-59 years in good health and CMV-seropositive.

DNA of the CDR3: TGTGCCAGCAGGGGGGACAGGGCAGTTCGTGGAGAGCAGTACTTC. This encodes CASRGDRAVRGEQYF. The chain has TRBV4-2 and TRBJ2-5; 9 nucleotides line up with TRBD1. The CDR3 contains 15 residues. Germline assignment: CDR1 LGHNA and CDR2 YNFKEQ. The V segment lost 6 bases and the J segment 11 bases; nucleotides outside the gene matches: 16.